This is a list of T cell receptor beta chains from one sample in a study of blood T cell repertoires in COVID-19. Assay used: immunoSEQ multiplex PCR; TCRdb lists only in-frame clones, some missing. The sample lists 150,000 to 200,000 clones, about 81% occurring once. The material sequenced was peripheral blood. These receptors were collected from a human donor in a cohort sampled during active COVID-19. Both conserved end residues are part of each CDR3. Fields, in order: clone size, D gene, V gene, J gene, CDR3 DNA, CDR3 protein. A D gene is named only where the DNA matches it firmly. Clone size is not always given. Where it is, it says once, few, many or a class for expanded clones.

>NA|TRBD1|TRBV30|TRBJ1-4
TGTGCCCACCGGACCGGGACAGGGGGAAGTACGGGCGAAAAACTGTTTTTT
CAHRTGTGGSTGEKLFF
>NA|NA|TRBV25-1|TRBJ2-2
TGTGCCAGCAGTGAAGGCGAATGGACAGATATAACCGGGGAGCTGTTTTTT
CASSEGEWTDITGELFF
>NA|TRBD1|TRBV7-2|TRBJ1-2
TGTGCCAGCAGCTTACCCAGGGGGCGAAGCTATGGCTACACCTTC
CASSLPRGRSYGYTF
>NA|NA|TRBV10-3|TRBJ2-5
TGTGCCATCAGGGGCACGGGAGTGGGGCAAGAGACCCAGTACTTC
CAIRGTGVGQETQYF
>NA|NA|TRBV30|TRBJ2-7
TGTGCCTGGACCTCAGGGTTTGGAGAGCAGTACTTC
CAWTSGFGEQYF
>NA|TRBD1|TRBV11-2|TRBJ1-4
TGTGCCAGCAGCCGGACAGGGGGGAGTGAAAAACTGTTTTTT
CASSRTGGSEKLFF
>once|NA|TRBV21-1|TRBJ2-7
TGTGCCAGCAGCCCCCATGGGGGCGACCTCTACGAGCAGTACTTC
CASSPHGGDLYEQYF
>NA|TRBD2|TRBV7-7|TRBJ2-3
TGTGCTAGCAGCTTCAGACTAGCGGGTGTCACAGATACGCAGTATTTT
CASSFRLAGVTDTQYF
>once|NA|TRBV6-2/TRBV6-3|TRBJ2-1
TGTGCCAGCAGTTACCCGGTTTTCCATGAGCAGTTCTTC
CASSYPVFHEQFF
>NA|TRBD2|TRBV11-3|TRBJ2-2
TGTGCCAGCAGCGTCCTAGCGGGAGGGGCCGGGGAGCTGTTTTTT
CASSVLAGGAGELFF
>few|TRBD1|TRBV10-2|TRBJ1-5
TGCGCCAGCAGTGCTACCACGACAGGGGGTAGGGATCAGCCCCAGCATTTT
CASSATTTGGRDQPQHF
>once|NA|TRBV18|TRBJ1-6
TGTGCCAGCTCCCTCCTATTTGATGGACCCCTCCACTTT
CASSLLFDGPLHF
>once|NA|TRBV10-3|TRBJ1-3
TGTGCCATCAGCTCCGGTAGCCTCAGCTCTGGAAACACCATATATTTT
CAISSGSLSSGNTIYF
>NA|TRBD1|TRBV5-1|TRBJ1-2
TGCGCCAGCAGCTTCGGGACAGGGGCTAACTATGGCTACACCTTC
CASSFGTGANYGYTF
>NA|NA|TRBV28|TRBJ1-2
TGTGCCAGCAGCCTAGCCACGGTTAACTATGGCTACACCTTC
CASSLATVNYGYTF
>NA|NA|TRBV30|TRBJ2-7
TGTGCCTGGAGTGGAGGTGGTGTAGTCTCCCCGGGCGAGCAGTACTTC
CAWSGGGVVSPGEQYF
>NA|NA|TRBV6-6|TRBJ2-7
TGTGCCAGCAGTTTGGTTGGGCTCGAGCAGTACTTC
CASSLVGLEQYF
>NA|NA|TRBV18|TRBJ1-1
TGTGCCAGCTCACCGGGAAAGGGGCCGAACACTGAAGCTTTCTTT
CASSPGKGPNTEAFF
>NA|TRBD1|TRBV2|TRBJ2-7
TGTGCCAGCGGCAAGGGACAGGGGCTTTACGAGCAGTACTTC
CASGKGQGLYEQYF
>NA|TRBD2|TRBV28|TRBJ2-2
TGTGCCAGCAGTTATCCTAGCGGGAGGGCCCCCGGGGAGCTGTTTTTT
CASSYPSGRAPGELFF
>NA|TRBD2|TRBV6-5|TRBJ2-7
TGTGCCACCTCCCTCGGAGCGGGGAGAAAGGGGGAGCAGTACTTC
CATSLGAGRKGEQYF
>NA|TRBD1|TRBV3-1/TRBV3-2|TRBJ2-3
TGTGCCAGCAGCCCGGACAGGGGCGGTACAGATACGCAGTATTTT
CASSPDRGGTDTQYF
>many|NA|TRBV3-1/TRBV3-2|TRBJ2-7
TGTGCCAGCAGCCCCGCGAACCAGGGATCCTACGAGCAGTACTTC
CASSPANQGSYEQYF
>many|TRBD2|TRBV6-5|TRBJ2-7
TGTGCCAGCAGTCGGGGGGGTGAGCAGTACTTC
CASSRGGEQYF
>NA|NA|TRBV6-1|TRBJ2-4
TGTGCCAGCAGTGATGGTCAGAAAAACATTCAGTACTTC
CASSDGQKNIQYF
>NA|TRBD2|TRBV9|TRBJ2-3
TGTGCCAGGGTCGGGGGGTTACACAATACGCAGTATTTT
CARVGGLHNTQYF
>few|NA|TRBV4-3|TRBJ2-3
TGCGCCAGCAGCAAACAGGGAAGGAGCACAGATACGCAGTATTTT
CASSKQGRSTDTQYF
>NA|TRBD1|TRBV28|TRBJ1-2
TGTGCCAGCAGTTTTTCAGGGGGCGGGTATAACTATGGCTACACCTTC
CASSFSGGGYNYGYTF
>NA|TRBD1|TRBV10-3|TRBJ1-4
TGTGCCATCAGTCCAACCCAGGGGGTTACTAATGAAAAACTGTTTTTT
CAISPTQGVTNEKLFF
>NA|TRBD1|TRBV6-2/TRBV6-3|TRBJ2-1
TGTGCCAGCAGCACGGGGACAGCCAATGAGCAGTTCTTC
CASSTGTANEQFF
>NA|NA|TRBV5-1|TRBJ1-1
TGCGCCAGCAGCTTGGACAGGCCCTTGAACACTGAAGCTTTCTTT
CASSLDRPLNTEAFF
>few|TRBD1|TRBV28|TRBJ1-2
TGTGCCAGCAGTACTACAGGGGGCGGCTATGGCTACACCTTC
CASSTTGGGYGYTF
>once|TRBD1|TRBV30|TRBJ2-3
TGTGCCTGGAGTGTAAGGGGACAGGGGTTAGATACGCAGTATTTT
CAWSVRGQGLDTQYF
>NA|NA|TRBV6-5|TRBJ2-2
TGTGCCAGCAGCCCAACAGGAAGCCCGGCCGGGGAGCTGTTTTTT
CASSPTGSPAGELFF
>NA|TRBD2|TRBV19|TRBJ2-7
TGTGCCAGTAGCCGCGGATCGACTAGCGGGAGGCTTGGGTACGAGCAGTACTTC
CASSRGSTSGRLGYEQYF
>few|TRBD2|TRBV4-3|TRBJ2-1
TGCGCCAGCAGCCTTCCTAACAGGGCGCTAGCGGGGGGTGGCAATGAGCAGTTCTTC
CASSLPNRALAGGGNEQFF
>NA|TRBD2|TRBV9|TRBJ2-3
TGTGCCAGCAGCGCTCGGACTAGCGGGAGCTATACAGATACGCAGTATTTT
CASSARTSGSYTDTQYF
>NA|TRBD1|TRBV18|TRBJ2-7
TGTGCCAGCTCACCACAGGGACAGGGGTGGGAGCAGTACTTC
CASSPQGQGWEQYF
>NA|NA|TRBV6-1|TRBJ1-2
TGTGCCAGCAGTGAAGCGGTGGGGGCTTACCCCTATGGCTACACCTTC
CASSEAVGAYPYGYTF
>NA|NA|TRBV5-1|TRBJ2-7
TGCGCCAGCAGCTTGCAGGGTTCCTACGAGCAGTACTTC
CASSLQGSYEQYF
>NA|NA|TRBV5-4|TRBJ2-5
TGTGCCAGCAACCCCCTCGCGAGCGAGACCCAGTACTTC
CASNPLASETQYF
>NA|NA|TRBV18|TRBJ2-2
TGTGCCAGCTCACCACCGGTCCAGGGGCTCCCGGGCACCGGGGAGCTGTTTTTT
CASSPPVQGLPGTGELFF
>NA|NA|TRBV18|TRBJ2-7
TGTGCCAGCTCACTAGGGGGGGGAAACTACGAGCAGTACTTC
CASSLGGGNYEQYF
>NA|NA|TRBV7-2|TRBJ2-5
TGTGCCAGCAGCCAGGGCGAGGGAGGAGGAGTGGAGACCCAGTACTTC
CASSQGEGGGVETQYF
>NA|TRBD2|TRBV7-9|TRBJ2-1
TGTGCCAGCAGCCCCGGACTAGCGGGGAACAATGAGCAGTTCTTC
CASSPGLAGNNEQFF
>NA|TRBD1|TRBV7-7|TRBJ2-2
TGTGCCAGCAGCCGAACGCAGGGACAGGGGGTAGCCGGGGAGCTGTTTTTT
CASSRTQGQGVAGELFF
>NA|NA|TRBV5-1|TRBJ2-5
TGCGCCAGCAGCTTGGCACAGGGTGCCGAAGAGACCCAGTACTTC
CASSLAQGAEETQYF
>NA|TRBD1|TRBV18|TRBJ2-3
TGTGCCAGCAGACAATTACCGGGACAGGGGGTTTCGGATACGCAGTATTTT
CASRQLPGQGVSDTQYF
>NA|NA|TRBV4-3|TRBJ2-5
TGCGCCAGCAGCCAAGGGTTGGAGGGTGAGACCCAGTACTTC
CASSQGLEGETQYF
>once|NA|TRBV2|TRBJ2-2
TGTGCCAGCAGCCTAGCCACCGGGGAGCTGTTTTTT
CASSLATGELFF
>NA|TRBD1|TRBV30|TRBJ2-7
TGTGCCTGGAGTCGGGACAGGGCCTACGAGCAGTACTTC
CAWSRDRAYEQYF
>NA|NA|TRBV7-2|TRBJ2-3
TGTGCCAGCAGCGACGGGACTGAGGCGAAGCAGTATTTT
CASSDGTEAKQYF
>NA|TRBD1|TRBV28|TRBJ1-1
TGTGCCAGCAGTCCCGGGACAGGGGGCGTTTTTAGAGGTGAAGCTTTCTTT
CASSPGTGGVFRGEAFF
>NA|NA|TRBV4-3|TRBJ2-2
TGCGCCAGCAGCCAAGCAGAGCGGGCCGGGGAGCTGTTTTTT
CASSQAERAGELFF
>NA|TRBD1|TRBV27|TRBJ1-4
TGTGCCAGCAGTCCCACAGGGGGCAGGGGTAATGAAAAACTGTTTTTT
CASSPTGGRGNEKLFF
>NA|TRBD1|TRBV10-3|TRBJ2-2
TGTGCCATCACAGACAGGGGGGCCGGGGAGCTGTTTTTT
CAITDRGAGELFF
>NA|TRBD1|TRBV29-1|TRBJ1-2
TGCAGCGTTGGTGCGACAGGGTGGAACTATGGCTACACCTTC
CSVGATGWNYGYTF
>NA|TRBD1|TRBV5-6|TRBJ1-1
TGTGCCAGCAGCTTGGAGGGACAGGGAGGCGCTGAAGCTTTCTTT
CASSLEGQGGAEAFF
>NA|TRBD2|TRBV7-2|TRBJ2-3
TGTGCCAGCAGCTTTGTGGGAGGGCCGAGCACAGATACGCAGTATTTT
CASSFVGGPSTDTQYF